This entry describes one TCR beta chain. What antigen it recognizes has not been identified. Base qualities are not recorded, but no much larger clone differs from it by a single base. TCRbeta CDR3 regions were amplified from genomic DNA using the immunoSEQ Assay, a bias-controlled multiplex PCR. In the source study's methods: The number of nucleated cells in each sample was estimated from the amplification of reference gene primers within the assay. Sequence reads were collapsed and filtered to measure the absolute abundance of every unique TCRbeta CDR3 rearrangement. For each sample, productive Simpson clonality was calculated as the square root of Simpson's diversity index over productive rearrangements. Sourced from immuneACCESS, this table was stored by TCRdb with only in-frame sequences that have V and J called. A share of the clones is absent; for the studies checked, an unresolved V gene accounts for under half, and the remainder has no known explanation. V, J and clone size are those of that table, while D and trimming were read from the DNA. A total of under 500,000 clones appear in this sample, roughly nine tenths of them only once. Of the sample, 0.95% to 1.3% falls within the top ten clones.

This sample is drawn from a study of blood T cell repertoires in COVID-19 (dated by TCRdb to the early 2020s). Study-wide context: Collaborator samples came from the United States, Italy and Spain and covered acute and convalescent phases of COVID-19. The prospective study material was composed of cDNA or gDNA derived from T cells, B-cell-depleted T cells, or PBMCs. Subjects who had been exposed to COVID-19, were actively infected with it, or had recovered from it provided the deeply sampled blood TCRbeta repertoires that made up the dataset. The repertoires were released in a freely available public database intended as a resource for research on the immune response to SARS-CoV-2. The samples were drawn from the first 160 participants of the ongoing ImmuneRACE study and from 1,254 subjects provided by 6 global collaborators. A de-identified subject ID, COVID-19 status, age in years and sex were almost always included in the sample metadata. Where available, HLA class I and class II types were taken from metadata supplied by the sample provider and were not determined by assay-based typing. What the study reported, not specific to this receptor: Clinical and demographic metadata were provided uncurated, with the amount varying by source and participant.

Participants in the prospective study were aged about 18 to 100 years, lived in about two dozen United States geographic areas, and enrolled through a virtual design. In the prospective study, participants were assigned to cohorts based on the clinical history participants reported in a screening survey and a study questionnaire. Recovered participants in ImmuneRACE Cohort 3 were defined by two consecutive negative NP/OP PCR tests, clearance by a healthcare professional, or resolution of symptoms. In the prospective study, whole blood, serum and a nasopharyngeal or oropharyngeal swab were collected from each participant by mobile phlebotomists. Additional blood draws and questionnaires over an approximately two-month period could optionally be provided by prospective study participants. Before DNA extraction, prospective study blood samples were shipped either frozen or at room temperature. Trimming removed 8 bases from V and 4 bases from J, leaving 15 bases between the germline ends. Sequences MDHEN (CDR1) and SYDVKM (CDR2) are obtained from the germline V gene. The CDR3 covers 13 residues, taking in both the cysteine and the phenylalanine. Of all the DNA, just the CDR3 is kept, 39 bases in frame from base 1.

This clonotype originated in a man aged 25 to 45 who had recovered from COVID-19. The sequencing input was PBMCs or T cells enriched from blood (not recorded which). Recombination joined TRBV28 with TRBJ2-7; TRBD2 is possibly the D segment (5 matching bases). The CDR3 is CASLGRWGYEQYF. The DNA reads TGTGCCAGCTTGGGGAGATGGGGATACGAGCAGTACTTC.